This TCR delta chain was identified in a study of gamma-delta chains in newborns, infants, children. Study background: Microbial exposure reportedly drives polyclonal innate γδ T cell expansion after birth.

Germline CDR1 is GEAIGNYY and CDR2 is EKD. V lost 4 bases, J lost 0 bases, and 8 bases lay in between. This CDR3 region has 14 residues. In its sample, this clone ranks as large. Other DNA sequences within the sample encode an identical CDR3. TCRdb reprocessed the reads using CATT. The table has about 3,800 delta-chain clones, approximately 1.9% seen once. The chain is built from TRDV2 and TRDJ2; the D is unclear. The receptor comes from a child who was a newborn, infant or young child, either healthy, febrile or measles-vaccinated (not recorded which). The sequenced sample consisted of blood. The CDR3 bases are TGTGCCTGTGATTCCCCAGCTTTGACAGCACAACTCTTCTTT. The encoded protein is CACDSPALTAQLFF.